Presented here are 7 T cell receptor beta chains from one specimen sequenced in a study of cytomegalovirus exposure and HLA in healthy donors. Vbeta (60) and Jbeta (13) primers were used in the PCR. TCRdb's copy holds only in-frame clones and misses some; the assay was immunoSEQ multiplex PCR. The sample holds fewer than 200,000 clones; roughly 70% are singletons and the top ten take just under 3%. Sample: PBMCs. The receptor source for this set is a woman aged 45-65 years in good health and CMV-seropositive.

The V call is TRBV7-9, the J call TRBJ1-2, with D tentatively TRBD1 (5 bases). Per germline, CDR1 SEHNR and CDR2 FQNEAQ (reference sequence). V lost 5 bases and J lost 8, with 21 bases in between. This CDR3 comprises 15 residues. The CDR3 region is CASSLTPGGSRGYTF. CDR3 nucleotides: TGTGCCAGCAGCCTAACCCCGGGGGGTTCGCGCGGCTACACCTTC.

The chain employs TRBV30 and TRBJ2-1; D gene ambiguous. The CDR3 extends over 14 amino acids. V was cut by 0 bases and J by 8 bases, with 14 bases left in between. The germline CDR1 and CDR2 sequences are GTSNPN and SVGIG (reference sequence). The CDR3 coding sequence is TGTGCCTGGAGTGTTGGAGCCGGTCGCTATGAGCAGTTCTTC. It yields the protein CAWSVGAGRYEQFF.

The chain uses TRBV5-4 and TRBJ2-3; D is perhaps TRBD2 (5 bases). Trimming stripped 4 bases from V and 2 bases from J, with 17 bases between. The CDR3 has 16 amino acids. In germline, CDR1 is SGHNT, CDR2 YYREEE (reference sequence). The CDR3 here is CASSSRRGSDTDTQYF. The CDR3 nucleotides are TGTGCCAGCAGCAGCCGACGGGGTTCGGACACAGATACGCAGTATTTT.

This clone came up once. The chain combines TRBV19 with TRBJ2-6; D might be TRBD1 (6 bases). The CDR3 is 15 amino acids. Germline assignment: CDR1 LNHDA and CDR2 SQIVND (reference sequence). Trimming cost V 9 bases and J 0 bases, with 12 bases left between them. In DNA, the CDR3 is TGTGCCAGCCACGACAGGATCTCTGGGGCCAACGTCCTGACTTTC. This encodes CASHDRISGANVLTF.

V and J are TRBV2 and TRBJ2-1; a possible D gene is TRBD2 (6 bases). This CDR3 comprises 11 residues. CDR1 is SNHLY and CDR2 is FYNNEI in the germline V gene. The germline V and J ends were trimmed by 4 bases and 10 bases, with 8 bases remaining between them. The CDR3 here is CASSGGVEQFF. DNA of the CDR3: TGTGCCAGCAGTGGGGGGGTGGAGCAGTTCTTC. The full variable domain, its missing parts supplied by reference TRBV2 and TRBJ2-1, is EPEVTQTPSHQVTQMGQEVILRCVPISNHLYFYWYRQILGQKVEFLVSFYNNEISEKSEIFDDQFSVERPDGSNFTLKIRSTKLEDSAMYFCASSGGVEQFFGPGTRLTVL.

V and J are TRBV9 and TRBJ1-4; D might be TRBD1 (6 bases). This CDR3 contains 15 residues. V lost 0 bases and J 6 bases, leaving 12 bases between the germline ends. CDR1 and CDR2 (germline): SGDLS, YYNGEE. CDR3 sequence (DNA): TGTGCCAGCAGCGTAGGAGGGGGGGGTTATGAAAAACTGTTTTTT. Protein: CASSVGGGGYEKLFF.

The J gene is TRBJ1-2, the V gene TRBV5-1, with 11 bases identical to TRBD1. Germline V CDR1 and CDR2: SGHRS, YFSETQ. The ends lost 2 bases at V and 8 bases at J; junction bases unmatched: 8. CDR3 length: 15 residues. The CDR3 sequence: CASSLRTGGAEGYTF. In DNA, the CDR3 is TGCGCCAGCAGCTTAAGGACAGGGGGCGCGGAGGGCTACACCTTC. The full variable domain, completed using reference TRBV5-1 and TRBJ1-2, is KAGVTQTPRYLIKTRGQQVTLSCSPISGHRSVSWYQQTPGQGLQFLFEYFSETQRNKGNFPGRFSGRQFSNSRSEMNVSTLELGDSALYLCASSLRTGGAEGYTFGSGTRLTVV.